These T cell receptor beta chains were read from a single sample in a study of blood T cell repertoires in COVID-19. The repertoire was sequenced with immunoSEQ multiplex PCR; TCRdb's copy has only in-frame clones and lacks some. The table includes 150,000 to 200,000 clones, approximately 86% detected once. The sample comprised peripheral blood. The receptors come from a man in his 60s with acute or convalescent COVID-19. Each CDR3 is given without its conserved first and last residue.

TRBV4-1	TRBJ2-7	ASQAGQNSYEQY
TRBV7-9	TRBJ1-1	ASSLGAGTGANTEAF
TRBV5-1	TRBJ2-5	ASSSGGQAGQETQY
TRBV27	TRBJ2-2	ASKRRGNTGELF
TRBV29-1	TRBJ2-7	SVMGGGLPYEQY
TRBV29-1	TRBJ2-7	SVARLAGDEQY
TRBV3-1/TRBV3-2	TRBJ2-1	ASSALGVRNNEQF
TRBV10-2	TRBJ2-1	ASRGLAGGDGDEQF
TRBV29-1	TRBJ2-7	SVKRDGASYEQY
TRBV2	TRBJ2-2	ASSRENTGELF
TRBV19	TRBJ1-4	VEVKRGTVREKLF
TRBV3-1/TRBV3-2	TRBJ2-7	ASSHPAAGAYEQY
TRBV28	TRBJ2-3	ASRVPGQGLTDTQY
TRBV6-5	TRBJ2-7	ASSQGAGRGHY
TRBV24-1	TRBJ1-2	ATSDTTGGGYT
TRBV28	TRBJ1-1	ASSLKWEDTEAF
TRBV6-5	TRBJ2-2	ASSLNYNTGELF
TRBV4-2	TRBJ1-2	ASSQEGGWQGVRYGYT
TRBV19	TRBJ1-2	ASSDRGYGYT
TRBV3-1/TRBV3-2	TRBJ1-3	ASSPDSQFSGNTIY
TRBV5-1	TRBJ1-4	ASRDSAEKLF
TRBV5-1	TRBJ1-2	ASSFESRYYT
TRBV9	TRBJ1-6	ASSVDEYYNSPLH
TRBV15	TRBJ1-5	ATSRGGGGKQPQH
TRBV19	TRBJ2-1	ASSMGRAANEQF
TRBV28	TRBJ1-1	ASTLRGRLNTEAF
TRBV11-2	TRBJ2-5	ASSRGQGTQQETQY
TRBV28	TRBJ1-2	ASSLLVGQGLSGYT
TRBV5-1	TRBJ2-7	ATKPGTSTYEQY